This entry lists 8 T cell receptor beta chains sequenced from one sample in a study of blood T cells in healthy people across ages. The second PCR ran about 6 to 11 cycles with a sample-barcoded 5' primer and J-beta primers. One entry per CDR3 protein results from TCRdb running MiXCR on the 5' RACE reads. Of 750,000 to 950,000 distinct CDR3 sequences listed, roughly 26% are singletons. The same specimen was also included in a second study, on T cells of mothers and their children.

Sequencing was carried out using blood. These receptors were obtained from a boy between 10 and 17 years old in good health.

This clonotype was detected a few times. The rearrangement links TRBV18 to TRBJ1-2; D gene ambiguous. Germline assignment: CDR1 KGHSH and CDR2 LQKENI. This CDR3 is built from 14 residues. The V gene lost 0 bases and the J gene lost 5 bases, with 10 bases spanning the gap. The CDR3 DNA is TGTGCCAGCTCACCACCGAACGCCCCGTATGGCTACACCTTC. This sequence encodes CASSPPNAPYGYTF.

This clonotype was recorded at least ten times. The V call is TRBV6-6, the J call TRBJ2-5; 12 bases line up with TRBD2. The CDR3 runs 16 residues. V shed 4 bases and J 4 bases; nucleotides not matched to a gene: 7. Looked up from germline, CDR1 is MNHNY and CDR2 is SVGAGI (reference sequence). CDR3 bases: TGTGCCAGCAGTTTTCTGTCGACTAGCGGGAGAGAGACCCAGTACTTC. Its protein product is CASSFLSTSGRETQYF.

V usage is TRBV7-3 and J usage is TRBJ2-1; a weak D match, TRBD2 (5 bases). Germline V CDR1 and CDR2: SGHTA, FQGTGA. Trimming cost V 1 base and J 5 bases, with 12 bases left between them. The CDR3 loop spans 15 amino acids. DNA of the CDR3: TGTGCCAGCAGCTTAATGAGCGGATGGGACAATGAGCAGTTCTTC. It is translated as CASSLMSGWDNEQFF. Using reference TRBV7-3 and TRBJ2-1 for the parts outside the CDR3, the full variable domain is GAGVSQTPSNKVTEKGKYVELRCDPISGHTALYWYRQSLGQGPEFLIYFQGTGAADDSGLPNDRFFAVRPEGSVSTLKIQRTERGDSAVYLCASSLMSGWDNEQFFGPGTRLTVL.

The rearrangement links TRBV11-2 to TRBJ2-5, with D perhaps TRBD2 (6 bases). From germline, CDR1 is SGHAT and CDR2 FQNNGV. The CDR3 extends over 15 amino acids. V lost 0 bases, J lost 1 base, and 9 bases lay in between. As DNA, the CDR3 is TGTGCCAGCAGCTTAGACGGGACTTTCCAAGAGACCCAGTACTTC. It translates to CASSLDGTFQETQYF. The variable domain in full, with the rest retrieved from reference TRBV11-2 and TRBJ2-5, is EAGVAQSPRYKIIEKRQSVAFWCNPISGHATLYWYQQILGQGPKLLIQFQNNGVVDDSQLPKDRFSAERLKGVDSTLKIQPAKLEDSAVYLCASSLDGTFQETQYFGPGTRLLVL.

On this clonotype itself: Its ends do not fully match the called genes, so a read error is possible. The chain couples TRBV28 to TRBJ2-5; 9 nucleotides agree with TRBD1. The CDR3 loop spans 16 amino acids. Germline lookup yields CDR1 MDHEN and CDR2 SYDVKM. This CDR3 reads CASSLSRTGGLETQCF. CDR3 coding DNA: TGTGCCAGCAGTTTATCCCGAACAGGGGGCCTCGAGACCCAGTGCTTC.

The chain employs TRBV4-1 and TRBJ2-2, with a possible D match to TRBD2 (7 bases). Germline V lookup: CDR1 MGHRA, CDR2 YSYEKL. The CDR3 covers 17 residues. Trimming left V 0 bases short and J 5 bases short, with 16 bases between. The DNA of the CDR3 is TGCGCCAGCAGCCAAGATAGGGGGGGGCTAGGAACCGGGGAGCTGTTTTTT. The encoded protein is CASSQDRGGLGTGELFF.

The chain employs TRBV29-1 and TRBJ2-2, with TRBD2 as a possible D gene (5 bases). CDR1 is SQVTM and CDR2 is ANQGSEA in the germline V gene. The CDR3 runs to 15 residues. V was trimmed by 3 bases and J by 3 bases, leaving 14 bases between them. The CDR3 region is CSVDGLGKDTGELFF. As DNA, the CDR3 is TGCAGCGTTGACGGGCTCGGGAAGGACACCGGGGAGCTGTTTTTT.

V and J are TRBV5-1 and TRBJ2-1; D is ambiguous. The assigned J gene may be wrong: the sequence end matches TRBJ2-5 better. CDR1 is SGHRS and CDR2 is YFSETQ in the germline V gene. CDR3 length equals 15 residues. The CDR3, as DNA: TGCGCCAGCAGCTTGGCCCGCGCAGTCCAAGAGACCCAGTACTTC. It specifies CASSLARAVQETQYF.